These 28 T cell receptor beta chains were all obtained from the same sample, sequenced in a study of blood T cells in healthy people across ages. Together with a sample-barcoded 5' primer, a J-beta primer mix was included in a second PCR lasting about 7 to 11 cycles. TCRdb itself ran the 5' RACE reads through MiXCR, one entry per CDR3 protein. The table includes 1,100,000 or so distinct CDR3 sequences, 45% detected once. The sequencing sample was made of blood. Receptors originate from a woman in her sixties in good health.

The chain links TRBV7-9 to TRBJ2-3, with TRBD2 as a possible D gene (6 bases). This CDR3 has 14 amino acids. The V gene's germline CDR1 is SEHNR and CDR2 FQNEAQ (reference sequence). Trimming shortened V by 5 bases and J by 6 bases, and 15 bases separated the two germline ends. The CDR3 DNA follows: TGTGCCAGCAGCGCGGGGTCGAGTGGGGATACGCAGTATTTT. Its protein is CASSAGSSGDTQYF. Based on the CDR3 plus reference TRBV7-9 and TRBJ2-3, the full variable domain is DTGVSQNPRHKITKRGQNVTFRCDPISEHNRLYWYRQTLGQGPEFLTYFQNEAQLEKSRLLSDRFSAERPKGSFSTLEIQRTEQGDSAMYLCASSAGSSGDTQYFGPGTRLTVL.

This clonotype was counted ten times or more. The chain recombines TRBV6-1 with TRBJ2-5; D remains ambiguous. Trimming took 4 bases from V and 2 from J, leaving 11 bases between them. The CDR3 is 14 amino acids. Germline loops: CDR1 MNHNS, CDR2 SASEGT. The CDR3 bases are TGTGCCAGCAGTGGGGGATTCGGGCAAGAGACCCAGTACTTC. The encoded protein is CASSGGFGQETQYF.

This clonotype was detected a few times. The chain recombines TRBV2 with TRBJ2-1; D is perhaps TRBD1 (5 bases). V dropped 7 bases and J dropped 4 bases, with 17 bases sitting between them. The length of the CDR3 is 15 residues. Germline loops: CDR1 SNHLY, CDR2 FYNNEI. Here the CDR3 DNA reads TGTGCCAGCACCCAGAGCCGACAGATATACAATGAGCAGTTCTTC. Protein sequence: CASTQSRQIYNEQFF.

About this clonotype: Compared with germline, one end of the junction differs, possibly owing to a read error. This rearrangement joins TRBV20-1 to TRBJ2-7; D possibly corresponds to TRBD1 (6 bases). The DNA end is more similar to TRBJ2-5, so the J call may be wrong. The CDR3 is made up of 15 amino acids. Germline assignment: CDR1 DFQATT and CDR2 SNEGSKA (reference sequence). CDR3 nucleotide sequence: TGCAGTGCTGGAGATGTAGGCAGGGGCGAAGAGACCCAGTACTTC. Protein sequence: CSAGDVGRGEETQYF.

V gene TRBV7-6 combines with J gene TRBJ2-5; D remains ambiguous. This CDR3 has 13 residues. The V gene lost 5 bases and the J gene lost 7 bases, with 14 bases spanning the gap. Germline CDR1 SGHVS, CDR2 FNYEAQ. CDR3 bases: TGTGCCAGCAGCCTCCCAGCTGTTGGGACCCAGTACTTC. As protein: CASSLPAVGTQYF.

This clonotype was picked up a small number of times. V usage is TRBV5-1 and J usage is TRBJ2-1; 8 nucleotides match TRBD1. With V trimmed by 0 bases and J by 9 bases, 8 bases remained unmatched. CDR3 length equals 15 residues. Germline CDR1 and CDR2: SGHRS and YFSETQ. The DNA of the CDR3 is TGCGCCAGCAGCTTGGTAGGACAGGGTCTTCCTGAGCAGTTCTTC. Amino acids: CASSLVGQGLPEQFF.

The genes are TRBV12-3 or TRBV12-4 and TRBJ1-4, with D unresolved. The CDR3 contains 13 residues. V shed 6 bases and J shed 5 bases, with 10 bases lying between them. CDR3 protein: CASSIPPNEKLFF. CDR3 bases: TGTGCCAGCAGCATTCCCCCCAATGAAAAACTGTTTTTT.

CDR3 residues: CASSGRDGDYGYTF. DNA of the CDR3: TGTGCCAGCAGTGGGCGGGATGGGGACTATGGCTACACCTTC. The rearrangement links TRBV28 to TRBJ1-2; D remains unclear. The germline CDR1 and CDR2 sequences are MDHEN and SYDVKM. The CDR3 runs to 14 residues. The V and J ends lost 5 bases and 3 bases respectively, with 13 bases between them.

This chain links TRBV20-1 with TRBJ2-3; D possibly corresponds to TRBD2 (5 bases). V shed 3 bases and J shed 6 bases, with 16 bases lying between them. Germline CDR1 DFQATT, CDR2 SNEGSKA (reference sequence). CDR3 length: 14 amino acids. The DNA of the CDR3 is TGCAGTGCTAGGAGGGCCACGGGTGGGGATACGCAGTATTTT. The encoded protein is CSARRATGGDTQYF.

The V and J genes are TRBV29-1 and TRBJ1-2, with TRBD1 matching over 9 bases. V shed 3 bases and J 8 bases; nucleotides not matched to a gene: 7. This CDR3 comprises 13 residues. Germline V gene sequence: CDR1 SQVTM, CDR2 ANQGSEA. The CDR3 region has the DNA TGCAGCGTTGAGACACAGGGGGCCGGCGGCTACACCTTC. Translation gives CSVETQGAGGYTF.

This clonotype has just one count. The CDR3 loop reads CASGGSGTGARNEQFF. The CDR3 DNA is TGTGCCAGCGGTGGATCCGGGACAGGGGCTCGCAATGAGCAGTTCTTC. J is TRBJ2-1 and V is TRBV12-3 or TRBV12-4, with 10 bases matching TRBD1. V gave up 8 bases and J gave up 6 bases; unmatched junction bases: 13. There are 16 residues in the CDR3.

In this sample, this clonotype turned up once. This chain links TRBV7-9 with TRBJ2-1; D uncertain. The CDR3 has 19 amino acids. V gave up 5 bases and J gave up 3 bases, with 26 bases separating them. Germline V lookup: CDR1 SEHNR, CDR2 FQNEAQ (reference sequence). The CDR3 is CASSPPAKGMVGHYNEQFF. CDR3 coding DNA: TGTGCCAGCAGCCCACCAGCAAAAGGGATGGTCGGCCACTACAATGAGCAGTTCTTC.

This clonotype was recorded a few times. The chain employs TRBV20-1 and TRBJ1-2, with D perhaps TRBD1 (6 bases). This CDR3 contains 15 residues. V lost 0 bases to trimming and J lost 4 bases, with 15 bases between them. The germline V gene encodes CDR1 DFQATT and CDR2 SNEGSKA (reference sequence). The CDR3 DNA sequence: TGCAGTGCTAGAGATCAACAGGGATCTGGCTATGGCTACACCTTC. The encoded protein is CSARDQQGSGYGYTF.

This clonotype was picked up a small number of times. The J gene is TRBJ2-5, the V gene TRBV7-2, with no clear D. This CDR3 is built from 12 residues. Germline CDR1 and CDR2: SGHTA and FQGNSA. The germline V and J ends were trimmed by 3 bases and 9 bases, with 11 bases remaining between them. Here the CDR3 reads CASSFDAGPQYF. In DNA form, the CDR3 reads TGTGCCAGCAGCTTCGACGCTGGTCCCCAGTACTTC.

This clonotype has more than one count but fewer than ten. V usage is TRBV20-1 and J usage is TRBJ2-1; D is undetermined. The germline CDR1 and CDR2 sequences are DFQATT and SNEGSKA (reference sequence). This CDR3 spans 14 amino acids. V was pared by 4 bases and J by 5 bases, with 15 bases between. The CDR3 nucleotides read TGCAGTGCTATGCCCTCCCGAGGAAACAATGAGCAGTTCTTC. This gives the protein CSAMPSRGNNEQFF.

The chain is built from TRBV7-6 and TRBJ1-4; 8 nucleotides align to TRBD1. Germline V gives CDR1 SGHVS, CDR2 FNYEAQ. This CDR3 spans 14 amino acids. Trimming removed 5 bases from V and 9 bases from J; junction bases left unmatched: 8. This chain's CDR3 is CASSRTGQDQKLFF. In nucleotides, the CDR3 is TGTGCCAGCAGCCGGACAGGGCAGGATCAAAAACTGTTTTTT.

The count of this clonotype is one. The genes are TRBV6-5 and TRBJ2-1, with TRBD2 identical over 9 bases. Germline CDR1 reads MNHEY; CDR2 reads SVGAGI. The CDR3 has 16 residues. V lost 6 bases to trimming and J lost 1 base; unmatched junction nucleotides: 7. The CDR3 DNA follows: TGTGCCAGCAGCCCCTTTGCGGGAGGGTCCTACAATGAGCAGTTCTTC. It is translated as CASSPFAGGSYNEQFF.

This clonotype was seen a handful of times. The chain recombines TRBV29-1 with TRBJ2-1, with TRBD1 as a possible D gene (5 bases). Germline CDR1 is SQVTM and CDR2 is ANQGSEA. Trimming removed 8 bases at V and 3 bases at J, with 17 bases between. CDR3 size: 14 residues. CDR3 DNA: TGCAGCTCCTACCCGGACAACGACTACAATGAGCAGTTCTTC. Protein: CSSYPDNDYNEQFF.

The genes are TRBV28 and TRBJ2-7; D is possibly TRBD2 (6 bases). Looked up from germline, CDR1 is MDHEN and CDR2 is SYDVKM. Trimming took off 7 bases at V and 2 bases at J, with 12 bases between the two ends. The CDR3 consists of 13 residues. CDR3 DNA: TGTGCCAGCACCCTGGAGGGGACCTACGAGCAGTACTTC. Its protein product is CASTLEGTYEQYF.

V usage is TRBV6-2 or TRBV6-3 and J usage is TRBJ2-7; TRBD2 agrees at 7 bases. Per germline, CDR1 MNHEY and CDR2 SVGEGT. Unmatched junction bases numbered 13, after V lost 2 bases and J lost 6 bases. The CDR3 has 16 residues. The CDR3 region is CASSYVGGSSPGEQYF. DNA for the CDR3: TGTGCCAGCAGTTACGTGGGCGGGAGTTCTCCCGGCGAGCAGTACTTC.

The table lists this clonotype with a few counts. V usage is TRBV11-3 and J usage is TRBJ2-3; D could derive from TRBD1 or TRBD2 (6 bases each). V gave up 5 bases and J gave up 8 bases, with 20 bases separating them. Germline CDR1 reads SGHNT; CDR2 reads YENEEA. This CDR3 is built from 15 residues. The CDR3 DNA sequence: TGTGCCAGCAGCCCTACGGAGGGGGGATCCGGTACGCAGTATTTT. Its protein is CASSPTEGGSGTQYF.

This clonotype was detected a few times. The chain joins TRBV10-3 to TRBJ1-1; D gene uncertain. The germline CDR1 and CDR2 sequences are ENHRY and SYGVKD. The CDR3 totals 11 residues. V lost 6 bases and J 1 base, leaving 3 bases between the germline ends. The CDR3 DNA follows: TGTGCCATCAGAGAGAACACTGAAGCTTTCTTT. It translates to CAIRENTEAFF.

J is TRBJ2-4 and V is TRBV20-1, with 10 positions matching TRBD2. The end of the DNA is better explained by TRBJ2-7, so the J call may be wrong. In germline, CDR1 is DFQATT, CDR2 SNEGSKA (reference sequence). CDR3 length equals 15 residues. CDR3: CSATPLTSGNYEQYF. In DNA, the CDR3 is TGCAGTGCAACGCCCCTAACTAGCGGGAACTACGAGCAGTACTTC.

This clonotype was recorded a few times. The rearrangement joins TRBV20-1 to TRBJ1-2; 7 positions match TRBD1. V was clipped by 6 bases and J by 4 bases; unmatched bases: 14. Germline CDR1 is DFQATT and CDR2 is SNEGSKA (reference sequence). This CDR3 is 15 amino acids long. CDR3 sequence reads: CSASTATGIPYGYTF. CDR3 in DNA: TGCAGTGCGTCCACCGCGACAGGGATACCCTATGGCTACACCTTC.

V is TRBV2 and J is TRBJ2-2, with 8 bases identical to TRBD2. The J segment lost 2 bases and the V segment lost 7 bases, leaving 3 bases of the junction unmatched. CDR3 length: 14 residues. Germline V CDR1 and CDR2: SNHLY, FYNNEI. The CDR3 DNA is TGTGCCAGCACTAGCGGGTCTAACACCGGGGAGCTGTTTTTT. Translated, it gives CASTSGSNTGELFF. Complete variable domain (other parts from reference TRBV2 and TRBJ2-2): EPEVTQTPSHQVTQMGQEVILRCVPISNHLYFYWYRQILGQKVEFLVSFYNNEISEKSEIFDDQFSVERPDGSNFTLKIRSTKLEDSAMYFCASTSGSNTGELFFGEGSRLTVL.

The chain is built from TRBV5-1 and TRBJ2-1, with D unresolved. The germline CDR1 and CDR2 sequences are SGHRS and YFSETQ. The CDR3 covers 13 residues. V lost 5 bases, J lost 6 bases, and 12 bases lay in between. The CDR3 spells CASSGLRSNEQFF. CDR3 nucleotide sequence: TGCGCCAGCAGTGGCCTACGATCCAATGAGCAGTTCTTC. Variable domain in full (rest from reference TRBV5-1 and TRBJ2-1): KAGVTQTPRYLIKTRGQQVTLSCSPISGHRSVSWYQQTPGQGLQFLFEYFSETQRNKGNFPGRFSGRQFSNSRSEMNVSTLELGDSALYLCASSGLRSNEQFFGPGTRLTVL.

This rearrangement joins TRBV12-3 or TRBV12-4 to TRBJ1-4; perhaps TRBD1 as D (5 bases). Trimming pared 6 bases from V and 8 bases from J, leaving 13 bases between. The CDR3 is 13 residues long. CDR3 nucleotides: TGTGCCAGCAGCACAGGATTCGGGGAAAAACTGTTTTTT. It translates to CASSTGFGEKLFF.

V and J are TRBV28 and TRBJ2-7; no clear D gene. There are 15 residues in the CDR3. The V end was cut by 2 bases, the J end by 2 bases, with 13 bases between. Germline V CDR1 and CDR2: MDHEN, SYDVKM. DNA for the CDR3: TGTGCCAGCAGTTTAGTTGGGTTGTCGGCCTACGAGCAGTACTTC. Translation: CASSLVGLSAYEQYF.